The clone carrying this T cell receptor (beta chain) occurred a few times. What it recognizes is unknown. The sample is drawn from a study of beta chain features in type 1 diabetes. Overall study findings and caveats: Whether HLA type affects TCRB rearrangement stayed undetermined in the present work.

The germline V gene encodes CDR1 SGHNT and CDR2 YENEEA. This CDR3 is 14 amino acids long. Trimming pared 2 bases from V and 6 bases from J, leaving 10 bases between. The entirety of the isolated RNA underwent reverse transcription, so expressed TCRB transcripts were sequenced. Clones were sequenced by immunoSEQ multiplex PCR, and TCRdb holds only the in-frame ones, with some missing. Among about 140,000 clones, less than 8.5% were seen once, and the ten largest hold 1.4%. The rearrangement links TRBV11-3 to TRBJ2-2; D not certain. This clonotype was sampled from a woman aged 25 to 39 in good health. The sample consisted of central memory CD4+ T cells from blood. The CDR3 bases are TGTGCCAGCAGCTTATCTCCCAGCGCCGGGGAGCTGTTTTTT. Amino acid sequence: CASSLSPSAGELFF.